The 27 T cell receptor beta chains in this list originate from one sample, sequenced in a study of T cell responses to AZD1222 COVID-19 vaccine. TCRdb's copy holds only in-frame clones and misses some; the assay was immunoSEQ multiplex PCR. The repertoire has 120,000 or so clones, 90% of them found once; the top ten carry about 4.5%. The sequencing here drew on peripheral blood, taken on day 0 of MenACWY control vaccination. Every receptor here comes from an adult in good health.

The rearrangement joins TRBV6-6 to TRBJ1-2, with TRBD1 matching 7 bases. This CDR3 spans 15 amino acids. The germline CDR1 and CDR2 sequences are MNHNY and SVGAGI (reference sequence). V lost 7 bases and J lost 6; bases outside the gene matches: 14. CDR3 protein: CASTAVPQGFDGYTF. The CDR3 nucleotides are TGTGCCAGCACCGCAGTGCCACAGGGGTTCGATGGCTACACCTTC.

The chain joins TRBV4-2 to TRBJ1-5; TRBD1 might be the D (5 bases). CDR1 and CDR2 from the germline V gene are LGHNA and YNFKEQ. CDR3 length: 15 amino acids. V gave up 4 bases and J gave up 3 bases, with 13 bases separating them. CDR3 nucleotide sequence: TGTGCCAGCAGCCCCGGGGTAGGGGACAATCAGCCCCAGCATTTT. Amino acids: CASSPGVGDNQPQHF.

CDR3 coding DNA: TGTGCCACCAGGGACCACTGGGACATTCAGTACTTC. This codes for CATRDHWDIQYF. The V call is TRBV15, the J call TRBJ2-4, with D unclear. This CDR3 spans 12 amino acids. V dropped 6 bases and J dropped 8 bases, with 11 bases sitting between them. Germline CDR1 LNHNV, CDR2 YYDKDF (reference sequence).

This chain links TRBV7-7 with TRBJ2-1, with D possibly being TRBD2 (6 bases). Trimming removed 1 base from V and 3 bases from J, with 10 bases in between. Germline V gene sequence: CDR1 SSHAT, CDR2 FNYEAQ (reference sequence). This CDR3 has 15 amino acids. This CDR3 is CASSLGEDVYNEQFF. The CDR3 region has the DNA TGTGCCAGCAGCTTAGGGGAGGACGTCTACAATGAGCAGTTCTTC. Drawing the rest from reference TRBV7-7 and TRBJ2-1, the complete variable domain is GAGVSQSPRYKVTKRGQDVTLRCDPISSHATLYWYQQALGQGPEFLTYFNYEAQPDKSGLPSDRFSAERPEGSISTLTIQRTEQRDSAMYRCASSLGEDVYNEQFFGPGTRLTVL.

The V and J genes are TRBV27 and TRBJ2-3, with TRBD2 identical over 8 bases. Germline lookup yields CDR1 MNHEY and CDR2 SMNVEV (reference sequence). This CDR3 has 15 residues. V was clipped by 3 bases and J by 1 base; unmatched bases: 3. CDR3 nucleotides: TGTGCCAGCAGTTTTTATAGCGGGGGCACAGATACGCAGTATTTT. Translation gives CASSFYSGGTDTQYF.

V is TRBV10-3 and J is TRBJ2-1; 9 bases agree with TRBD2. This CDR3 has 16 amino acids. V shed 0 bases and J 10 bases; nucleotides not matched to a gene: 10. Germline values: CDR1 ENHRY, CDR2 SYGVKD. CDR3 coding DNA: TGTGCCATCAGTGAGTCGTTCCTAGCGGGGATGCGGGAGCAGTTCTTC. This sequence encodes CAISESFLAGMREQFF.

The chain joins TRBV6-2 or TRBV6-3 to TRBJ2-7, with TRBD1 matching 7 bases. From germline, CDR1 is MNHEY and CDR2 SVGEGT. This CDR3 spans 14 amino acids. After removal of 5 bases from V and 6 bases from J, the junction contained 10 bases not matched to a gene. In DNA, the CDR3 is TGTGCCAGCAGTACAGGGGCTACTTTGGGCGAGCAGTACGTC. This translates into CASSTGATLGEQYV.

This chain connects TRBV11-2 to TRBJ2-2; 7 bases agree with TRBD2. Trimming removed 3 bases from V and 4 bases from J; junction bases left unmatched: 11. The CDR3 loop spans 17 amino acids. Germline CDR1 is SGHAT and CDR2 is FQNNGV. The DNA of the CDR3 is TGTGCCAGCAGCTTGGGAGGGTGGGTAGCTCTCACCGGGGAGCTGTTTTTT. Translation gives CASSLGGWVALTGELFF.

This clone was seen more than once but under ten times. The chain is built from TRBV6-1 and TRBJ2-1, with D possibly being TRBD2 (5 bases). CDR3 size: 14 residues. Germline CDR1 is MNHNS and CDR2 is SASEGT. The germline V and J ends were trimmed by 0 bases and 2 bases, with 5 bases remaining between them. The CDR3 sequence is CASSEAEAYNEQFF. The CDR3 DNA reads TGTGCCAGCAGTGAAGCGGAGGCCTACAATGAGCAGTTCTTC.

J is TRBJ2-2 and V is TRBV19; 11 positions agree with TRBD2. Germline CDR1 LNHDA, CDR2 SQIVND (reference sequence). V was clipped by 11 bases and J by 6 bases; unmatched bases: 14. The CDR3 loop spans 16 amino acids. CDR3: CAAGAYIAGGPGELFF. CDR3 DNA sequence: TGTGCCGCAGGAGCTTATATAGCGGGAGGGCCCGGGGAGCTGTTTTTT.

The rearrangement uses TRBV4-3 and TRBJ1-4; TRBD1 agrees at 10 bases. The CDR3 sequence is 15 residues long. The trim removed 4 bases at V and 7 bases at J, leaving 6 bases unmatched. Per germline, CDR1 LGHNA and CDR2 YSLEER. In DNA form, the CDR3 reads TGCGCCAGCAGCCGAACGACAGGGGGCCCTGAAAAACTGTTTTTT. Translated: CASSRTTGGPEKLFF.

In the case of this clone: This CDR3 is also generated by other DNA sequences in the sample. The CDR3 protein is CASSLGAGGSYNEQFF. In DNA, the CDR3 is TGTGCCAGCAGCTTAGGAGCGGGCGGCTCCTACAATGAGCAGTTCTTC. The rearrangement joins TRBV7-3 to TRBJ2-1; a possible D gene is TRBD2 (6 bases). Germline V gene sequence: CDR1 SGHTA, CDR2 FQGTGA. The CDR3 contains 16 residues. Trimming removed 2 bases from V and 0 bases from J, with 11 bases in between.

The chain carries TRBV4-3 and TRBJ1-4; D gene unclear. CDR3 length equals 15 residues. V gave up 0 bases and J gave up 5 bases, with 10 bases separating them. The germline V gene has CDR1 LGHNA and CDR2 YSLEER. CDR3 DNA: TGCGCCAGCAGCCAAGAGCGGCAGGAAAATGAAAAACTGTTTTTT. Translated: CASSQERQENEKLFF.

This clone has just one count. This sequence joins TRBV28 and TRBJ1-2; D gene unclear. Germline CDR1 and CDR2: MDHEN and SYDVKM. V shed 2 bases and J shed 3 bases, with 10 bases lying between them. The CDR3 runs to 14 residues. The DNA for the CDR3 is TGTGCCAGCAGTTTAGGGTTTCAGGACTATGGCTACACCTTC. This encodes CASSLGFQDYGYTF.

The chain combines TRBV2 with TRBJ2-3; TRBD1 aligns across 7 bases. CDR1 and CDR2 from the germline V gene are SNHLY and FYNNEI. The ends lost 7 bases at V and 2 bases at J; junction bases unmatched: 9. The CDR3 is 15 amino acids. The CDR3 nucleotides read TGTGCCAGCAACAAGGACAGGCTTACCACAGATACGCAGTATTTT. Translated: CASNKDRLTTDTQYF.

This clone was seen a single time. The rearrangement uses TRBV13 and TRBJ1-4, with D possibly matching TRBD1 (5 bases). Germline V gives CDR1 PRHDT, CDR2 FYEKMQ (reference sequence). This CDR3 is built from 15 residues. With 5 bases removed from V and 9 bases from J, the gap between germline ends came to 19 bases. CDR3 protein: CASSPSGKGLQKLFF. The CDR3 DNA sequence: TGTGCCAGCAGCCCCTCAGGGAAGGGGTTGCAAAAACTGTTTTTT.

The chain employs TRBV28 and TRBJ1-2; no clear D. Between the trimmed V and J ends, which lost 4 bases and 4 bases, there was a span of 19 bases. Germline-derived CDR1 and CDR2 are MDHEN and SYDVKM. This CDR3 is built from 16 residues. The CDR3 region is CASSSGLTLRVYGYTF. In DNA form, the CDR3 reads TGTGCCAGCAGTTCAGGCTTGACATTGAGGGTCTATGGCTACACCTTC.

V and J are TRBV7-2 and TRBJ2-1; weak D call: TRBD2 (6 bases). In germline, CDR1 is SGHTA, CDR2 FQGNSA. Trimming took 5 bases from V and 4 from J, leaving 21 bases between them. The CDR3 runs to 17 residues. Here the CDR3 reads CASSTPPAGITYNEQFF. CDR3 nucleotide sequence: TGTGCCAGCAGCACCCCCCCCGCGGGGATTACTTACAATGAGCAGTTCTTC.

This rearrangement joins TRBV11-2 to TRBJ1-4; D is possibly TRBD1 (6 bases). The V and J ends lost 0 bases and 8 bases respectively, with 16 bases between them. Germline V CDR1 and CDR2: SGHAT, FQNNGV. This CDR3 spans 16 amino acids. The CDR3 sequence: CASSLDTTGLGEKLFF. As DNA, the CDR3 is TGTGCCAGCAGCTTAGACACGACAGGATTGGGGGAAAAACTGTTTTTT.

The rearrangement joins TRBV2 to TRBJ1-2; 11 bases map to TRBD1. This CDR3 region has 13 residues. CDR1 and CDR2 from the germline V gene are SNHLY and FYNNEI. J lost 5 bases, V lost 8 bases, and 4 bases had no gene match. The CDR3 DNA is TGTGCCAGCGGACAGGGGGCATGGTATGGCTACACCTTC. As protein: CASGQGAWYGYTF.

The rearrangement links TRBV18 to TRBJ1-3; tentatively, D is TRBD1 (5 bases). The ends were cut back, 3 bases at V and 4 bases at J, with 16 bases in the middle. Germline-derived CDR1 and CDR2 are KGHSH and LQKENI. CDR3 length equals 16 residues. The CDR3 nucleotides are TGTGCCAGCTCACCGTCGGGGACCCGCCAAGGAAACACCATATATTTT. Amino acids: CASSPSGTRQGNTIYF.

The chain recombines TRBV19 with TRBJ1-1, with 9 bases that match TRBD1. Trimming took 3 bases from V and 4 from J; bases not matched to a gene: 3. The germline gives CDR1 LNHDA, CDR2 SQIVND (reference sequence). The CDR3 runs 14 residues. This chain's CDR3 is CASSIGTGITEAFF. Written as DNA, the CDR3 is TGTGCCAGTAGTATCGGGACAGGGATCACTGAAGCTTTCTTT.

This rearrangement joins TRBV5-1 to TRBJ2-5; 8 bases fit TRBD1. Losses at the gene ends were 4 bases for V and 2 bases for J; bases not matched to a gene: 4. This CDR3 spans 14 amino acids. The germline V gene encodes CDR1 SGHRS and CDR2 YFSETQ. The CDR3 sequence: CASSPGQVQETQYF. CDR3 DNA: TGCGCCAGCAGCCCGGGACAGGTGCAAGAGACCCAGTACTTC.

This clone showed up just once. The chain links TRBV27 to TRBJ1-5, with 9 bases matching TRBD1. The CDR3 has 15 residues. Germline V CDR1 and CDR2: MNHEY, SMNVEV (reference sequence). With V trimmed by 5 bases and J by 4 bases, 6 bases remained unmatched. In DNA, the CDR3 is TGTGCCAGCAGTACGACAGGGGGAGGGAATCAGCCCCAGCATTTT. Translation gives CASSTTGGGNQPQHF.

The chain employs TRBV24-1 and TRBJ2-1; no definite D call. CDR3 length: 16 amino acids. V shed 4 bases and J shed 0 bases, with 12 bases lying between them. The germline gives CDR1 KGHDR, CDR2 SFDVKD. The DNA of the CDR3 is TGTGCCACCAGTGACCCGCGGAAGAGCTCCTACAATGAGCAGTTCTTC. It is translated as CATSDPRKSSYNEQFF.

V and J are TRBV13 and TRBJ2-3, with D maybe TRBD1 (5 bases). Trimming cost V 4 bases and J 2 bases, with 16 bases left between them. Looked up from germline, CDR1 is PRHDT and CDR2 is FYEKMQ (reference sequence). The CDR3 sequence is 16 residues long. The CDR3 DNA sequence: TGTGCCAGCAGCTCCCTAGGGGTGGGTATCACAGATACGCAGTATTTT. Translated: CASSSLGVGITDTQYF.

The chain employs TRBV7-9 and TRBJ2-5; 7 nucleotides line up with TRBD1. Germline V CDR1 and CDR2: SEHNR, FQNEAQ (reference sequence). The CDR3 length is 15 residues. Trimming took 1 base from V and 2 from J; bases not matched to a gene: 4. The CDR3 sequence: CASSLVGTEQETQYF. The CDR3 DNA reads as TGTGCCAGCAGCTTAGTGGGGACAGAACAAGAGACCCAGTACTTC.